The clone carrying this TCR beta chain occurred once. What it recognizes is unknown. These data are taken from a study of CD8+ T cells in alopecia areata. The wider study: Severity scoring for treated patients was based on the percentage of affected scalp area. Study-level results: Lesional scalp displayed greater clonality than normal scalp, most notably in alopecia totalis/universalis.

In each case, RNA was isolated and then reverse transcribed into cDNA as the sequencing template. Profiling relied on immunoSEQ multiplex PCR, and the TCRdb table lists in-frame clones only, not all of them. The sample has some 190,000 clones, approximately 65% seen once. The treatment is: oral pan-JAK inhibitor, 5-10 mg twice daily. It was from PBMCs that CD4+ and CD8+ T cells were sorted. The sequence came from a human donor with alopecia areata. This material consisted of CD4+ T cells sorted from blood, taken between weeks 43 and 45, from a patient treated with tofacitinib.

In DNA, the CDR3 is TGCGCCAGCAGCTTGGAGGGGGAGCAGTACTTC. Amino acids: CASSLEGEQYF. The chain is built from TRBV5-1 and TRBJ2-7; weak D call: TRBD1 (5 bases). The CDR3 runs to 11 residues. Germline V gives CDR1 SGHRS, CDR2 YFSETQ. V was cut by 0 bases and J by 7 bases, with 5 bases left in between.